These T cell receptor beta chains were read from a single sample in a study of Ad26.COV2.S vaccination and SARS-CoV-2 variants. Generated by immunoSEQ multiplex PCR, the TCRdb table keeps only in-frame clones and is missing some. The sample shows some 350,000 clones, roughly 81% of them seen only once. The sample was peripheral blood, taken in a trial of Ad26.COV2.S vaccine versus placebo. All receptors derive from a person aged 18 to 65 who received the Ad26.COV2.S COVID-19 vaccine or a placebo. Both conserved end residues are part of each CDR3. The D gene is left open where the match is weak. Clone size is stated in some rows and not others, as once, few, many or a class when expanded.

.	TRBJ2-7	.	TRBV2	TGTGCCAGCACAGTCGTCTACTCCTACGAGCAGTACTTC	CASTVVYSYEQYF
few	TRBJ1-1	.	TRBV3-1/TRBV3-2	TGTGCCAGCAGCCTCGGCACTGAAGCTTTCTTT	CASSLGTEAFF
.	TRBJ1-1	.	TRBV10-3	TGTGCCATCAGTGAGACAAAAGAGGGGACTGAAGCTTTCTTT	CAISETKEGTEAFF
.	TRBJ2-7	TRBD1	TRBV5-1	TGCGCCAGCAGCCCCATGGGACAGAATTACGAGCAGTACTTC	CASSPMGQNYEQYF
.	TRBJ2-3	.	TRBV4-3	TGCGCCAGCAGCCAAAACCTGCCGGGCCAGCAGTACACAGATACGCAGTATTTT	CASSQNLPGQQYTDTQYF
.	TRBJ1-2	TRBD1	TRBV7-9	TGTGCCAGCAGCGGTGGGGACAGATCTAACTATGGCTACACCTTC	CASSGGDRSNYGYTF
.	TRBJ2-2	.	TRBV9	TGTGCCAGCAGCCAGCGACGGACGAACACCGGGGAGCTGTTTTTT	CASSQRRTNTGELFF
.	TRBJ2-3	.	TRBV27	TGTGCCAGCAGTTTACGTCAGAGCACAGATACGCAGTATTTT	CASSLRQSTDTQYF
.	TRBJ2-1	.	TRBV5-1	TGCGCCAGCAGCTCTGGGAGCTCCTACAATGAGCAGTTCTTC	CASSSGSSYNEQFF
.	TRBJ2-6	TRBD1	TRBV6-2/TRBV6-3	TGTGCCAGCACCCCGGACAGGGGGGGATACTCTGGGGCCAACGTCCTGACTTTC	CASTPDRGGYSGANVLTF